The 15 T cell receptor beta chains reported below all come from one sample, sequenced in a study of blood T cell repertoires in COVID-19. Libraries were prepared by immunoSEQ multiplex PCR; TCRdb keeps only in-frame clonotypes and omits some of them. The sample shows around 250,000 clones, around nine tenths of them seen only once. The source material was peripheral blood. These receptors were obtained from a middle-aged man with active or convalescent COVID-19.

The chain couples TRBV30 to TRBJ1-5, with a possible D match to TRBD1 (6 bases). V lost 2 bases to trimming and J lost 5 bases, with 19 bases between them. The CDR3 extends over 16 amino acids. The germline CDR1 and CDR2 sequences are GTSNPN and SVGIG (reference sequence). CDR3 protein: CAWSLSGGGLDQPQHF. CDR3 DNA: TGTGCCTGGAGTCTATCTGGGGGGGGGCTTGATCAGCCCCAGCATTTT.

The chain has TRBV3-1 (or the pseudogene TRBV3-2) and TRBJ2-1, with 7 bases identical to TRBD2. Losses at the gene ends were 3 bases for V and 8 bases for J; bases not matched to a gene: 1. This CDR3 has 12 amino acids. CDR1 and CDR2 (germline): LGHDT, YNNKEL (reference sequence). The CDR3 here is CASSHTSDEQFF. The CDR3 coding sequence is TGTGCCAGCAGCCATACTAGCGATGAGCAGTTCTTC.

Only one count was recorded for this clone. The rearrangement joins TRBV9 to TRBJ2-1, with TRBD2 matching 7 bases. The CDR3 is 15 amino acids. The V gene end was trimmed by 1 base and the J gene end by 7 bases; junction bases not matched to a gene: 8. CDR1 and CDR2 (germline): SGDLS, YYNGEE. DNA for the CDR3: TGTGCCAGCAGCGTATCCGGGACTATGACTAATGAGCAGTTCTTC. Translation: CASSVSGTMTNEQFF.

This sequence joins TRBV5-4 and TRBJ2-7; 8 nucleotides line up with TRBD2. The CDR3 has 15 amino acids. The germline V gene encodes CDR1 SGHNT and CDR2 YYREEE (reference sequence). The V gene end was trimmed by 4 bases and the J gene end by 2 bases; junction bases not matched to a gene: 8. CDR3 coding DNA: TGTGCCAGCAGCCCGGGAGGGGCCTCAACCTACGAGCAGTACTTC. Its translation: CASSPGGASTYEQYF.

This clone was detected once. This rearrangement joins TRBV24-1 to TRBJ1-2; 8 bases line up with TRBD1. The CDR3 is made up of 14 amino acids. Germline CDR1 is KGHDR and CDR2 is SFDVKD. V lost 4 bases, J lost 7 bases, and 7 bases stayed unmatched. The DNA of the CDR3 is TGTGCCACCAGTGACCCGGACAGGGACCTTGGCTACACCTTC. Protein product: CATSDPDRDLGYTF.

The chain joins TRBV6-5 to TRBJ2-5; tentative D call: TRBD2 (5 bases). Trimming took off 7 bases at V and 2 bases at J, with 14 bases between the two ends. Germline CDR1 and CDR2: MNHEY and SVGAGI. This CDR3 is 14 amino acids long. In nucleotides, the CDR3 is TGTGCCAGCACCGGCGGAGGTTGGCAAGAGACCCAGTACTTC. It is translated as CASTGGGWQETQYF.

The CDR3 coding sequence is TGTGCCAGCAGTCCCTCCGATCAGCCCCAGCATTTT. It codes for CASSPSDQPQHF. The chain carries TRBV12-3 or TRBV12-4 and TRBJ1-5; D unresolved. The CDR3 totals 12 residues. The V and J ends lost 5 bases and 5 bases respectively, with 7 bases between them.

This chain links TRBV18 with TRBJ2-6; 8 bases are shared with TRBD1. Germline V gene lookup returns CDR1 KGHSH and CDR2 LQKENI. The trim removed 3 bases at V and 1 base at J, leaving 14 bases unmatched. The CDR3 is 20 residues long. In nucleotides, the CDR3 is TGTGCCAGCTCACCCCTACCGCCGACAGGGGTGGAGTCTGGGGCCAACGTCCTGACTTTC. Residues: CASSPLPPTGVESGANVLTF.

CDR3 DNA: TGTGCCAGCAGCTTGGAGCCCTCCTATAATTCACCCCTCCACTTT. Encoded protein: CASSLEPSYNSPLHF. This chain uses TRBV5-5 with TRBJ1-6; unclear D gene. The germline V and J ends were trimmed by 0 bases and 0 bases, with 4 bases remaining between them. Germline V gene sequence: CDR1 SGHKS, CDR2 YYEKEE (reference sequence). The CDR3 runs 15 residues.

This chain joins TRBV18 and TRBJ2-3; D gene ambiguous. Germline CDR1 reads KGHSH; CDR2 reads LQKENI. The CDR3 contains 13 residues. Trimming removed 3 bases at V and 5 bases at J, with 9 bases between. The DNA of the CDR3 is TGTGCCAGCTCACCTACGAGAGGAGATACGCAGTATTTT. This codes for CASSPTRGDTQYF.

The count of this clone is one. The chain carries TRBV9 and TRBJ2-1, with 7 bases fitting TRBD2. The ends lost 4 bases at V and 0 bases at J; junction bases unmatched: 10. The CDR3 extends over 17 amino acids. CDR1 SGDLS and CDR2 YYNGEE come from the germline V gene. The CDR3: CASSPGEASGSYNEQFF. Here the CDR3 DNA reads TGTGCCAGCAGCCCAGGAGAGGCTAGCGGCTCCTACAATGAGCAGTTCTTC. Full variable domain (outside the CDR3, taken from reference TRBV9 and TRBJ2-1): DSGVTQTPKHLITATGQRVTLRCSPRSGDLSVYWYQQSLDQGLQFLIQYYNGEERAKGNILERFSAQQFPDLHSELNLSSLELGDSALYFCASSPGEASGSYNEQFFGPGTRLTVL.

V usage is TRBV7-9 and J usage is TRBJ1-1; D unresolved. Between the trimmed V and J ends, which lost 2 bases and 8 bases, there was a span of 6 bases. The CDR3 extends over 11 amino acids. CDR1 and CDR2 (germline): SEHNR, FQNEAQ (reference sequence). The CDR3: CASSLYQEAFF. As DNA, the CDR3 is TGTGCCAGCAGCTTATATCAGGAAGCTTTCTTT.

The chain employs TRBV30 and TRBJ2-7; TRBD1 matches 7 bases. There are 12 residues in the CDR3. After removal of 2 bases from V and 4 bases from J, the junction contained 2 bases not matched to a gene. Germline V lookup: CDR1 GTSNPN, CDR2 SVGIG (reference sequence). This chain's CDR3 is CAWSKQGYEQYF. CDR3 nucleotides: TGTGCCTGGAGTAAACAGGGGTACGAGCAGTACTTC. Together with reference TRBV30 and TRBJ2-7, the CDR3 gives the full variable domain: SQTIHQWPATLVQPVGSPLSLECTVEGTSNPNLYWYRQAAGRGLQLLFYSVGIGQISSEVPQNLSASRPQDRQFILSSKKLLLSDSGFYLCAWSKQGYEQYFGPGTRLTVT.

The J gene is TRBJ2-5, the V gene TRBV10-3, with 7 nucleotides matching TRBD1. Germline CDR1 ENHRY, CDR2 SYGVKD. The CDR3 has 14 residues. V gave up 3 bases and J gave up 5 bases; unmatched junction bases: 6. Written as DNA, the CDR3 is TGTGCCATCAGTGAAACGGACAGGAAGGAGACCCAGTACTTC. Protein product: CAISETDRKETQYF.

This chain's CDR3 is CATSAPLGDRGNNEQFF. The CDR3 nucleotides read TGTGCCACCAGCGCCCCCTTGGGGGACAGGGGCAACAATGAGCAGTTCTTC. V is TRBV15 and J is TRBJ2-1; 10 nucleotides align to TRBD1. The germline V gene encodes CDR1 LNHNV and CDR2 YYDKDF (reference sequence). The junction had 12 bases not matched to a gene; V was cut back by 5 bases and J by 5 bases. The CDR3 loop spans 17 amino acids.